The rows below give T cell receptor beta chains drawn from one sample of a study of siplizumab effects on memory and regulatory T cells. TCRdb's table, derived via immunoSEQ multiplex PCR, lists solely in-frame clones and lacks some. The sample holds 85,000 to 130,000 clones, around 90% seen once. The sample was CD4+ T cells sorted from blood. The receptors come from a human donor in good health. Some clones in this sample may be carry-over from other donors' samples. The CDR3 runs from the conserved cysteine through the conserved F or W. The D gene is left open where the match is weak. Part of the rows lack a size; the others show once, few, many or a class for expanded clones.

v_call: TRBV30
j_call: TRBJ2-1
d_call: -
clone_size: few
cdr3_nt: TGTGCCTGGAGTACCCCTCCCTCCTACAATGAGCAGTTCTTC
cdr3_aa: CAWSTPPSYNEQFF

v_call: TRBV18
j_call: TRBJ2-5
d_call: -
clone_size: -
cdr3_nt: TGTGCCAGCTCACCCGGGACTGACCAAGAGACCCAGTACTTC
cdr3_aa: CASSPGTDQETQYF

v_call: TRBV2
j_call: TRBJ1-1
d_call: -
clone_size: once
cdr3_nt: TGTGCCAGCAGTGTCGACTTACTGAACACTGAAGCTTTCTTT
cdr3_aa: CASSVDLLNTEAFF

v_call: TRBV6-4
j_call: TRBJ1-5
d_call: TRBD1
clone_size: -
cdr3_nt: TGTGCCAGCCTTCGGGACAGGGGCGTCTGCGTGAGCAATCAGCCCCAGCATTTT
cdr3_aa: CASLRDRGVCVSNQPQHF

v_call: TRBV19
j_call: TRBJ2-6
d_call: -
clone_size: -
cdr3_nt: TGTGCCAGTAGTATGGTGTCTGGGGCCAACGTCCTGACTTTC
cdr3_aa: CASSMVSGANVLTF

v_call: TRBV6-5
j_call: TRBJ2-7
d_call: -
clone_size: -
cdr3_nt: TGTGCCAGCAGACGTTACGAGACACGGGGCTACGAGCAGTACTTC
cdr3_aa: CASRRYETRGYEQYF

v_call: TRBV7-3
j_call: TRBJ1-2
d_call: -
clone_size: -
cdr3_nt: TGTGCCAGCAGCTTATATGGGGGCCTCGACTATGGCTACACCTTC
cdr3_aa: CASSLYGGLDYGYTF

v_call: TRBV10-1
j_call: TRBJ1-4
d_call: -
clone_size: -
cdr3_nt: TGCGCCAGCACCGCCCTCATCGGCGCGGGTGAAAAACTGTTTTTT
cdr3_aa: CASTALIGAGEKLFF

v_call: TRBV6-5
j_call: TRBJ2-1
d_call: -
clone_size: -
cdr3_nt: TGTGCCAGCAGTTACTCTAGTCTACCCTACAATGAGCAGTTCTTC
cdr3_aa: CASSYSSLPYNEQFF

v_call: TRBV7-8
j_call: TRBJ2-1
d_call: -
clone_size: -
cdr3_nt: TGTGCCAGCAGTTCTTTCTATGAGCAGTTCTTC
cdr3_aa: CASSSFYEQFF

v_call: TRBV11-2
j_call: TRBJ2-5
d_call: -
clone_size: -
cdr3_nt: TGTGCCAGCAGCTTAGTGTGGGGGGAGACCCAGTACTTC
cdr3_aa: CASSLVWGETQYF

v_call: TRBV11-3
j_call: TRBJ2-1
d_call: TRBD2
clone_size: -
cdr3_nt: TGTGCCAGCAGCTCTGGGACTAGCGGCTACAATGAGCAGTTCTTC
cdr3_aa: CASSSGTSGYNEQFF

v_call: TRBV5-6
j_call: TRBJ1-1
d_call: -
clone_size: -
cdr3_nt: TGTGCCAGCAGCTCACGGGATGGGACGGACGGACTGGAAGCTTTCTTT
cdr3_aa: CASSSRDGTDGLEAFF

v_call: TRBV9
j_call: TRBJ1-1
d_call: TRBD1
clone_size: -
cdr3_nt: TGTGCCAGCAGCTCACGACAGGGGGTCACTGAAGCTTTCTTT
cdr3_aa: CASSSRQGVTEAFF

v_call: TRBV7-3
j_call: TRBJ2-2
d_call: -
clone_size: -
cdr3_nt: TGTGCCAGCAGCTTAACCCCGCTACTGAACACCGGGGAGCTGTTTTTT
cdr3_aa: CASSLTPLLNTGELFF

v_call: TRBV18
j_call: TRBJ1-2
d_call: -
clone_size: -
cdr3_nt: TGTGCCAGCTCACCGCAGGGATCTGGCTACACCTTC
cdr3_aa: CASSPQGSGYTF

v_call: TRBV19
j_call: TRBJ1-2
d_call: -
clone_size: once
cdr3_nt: TGTGCCAGTAGTCATAGGGACAATTCCTTCTATGGCTACACCTTC
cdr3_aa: CASSHRDNSFYGYTF

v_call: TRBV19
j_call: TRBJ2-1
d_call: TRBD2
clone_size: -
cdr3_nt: TGTGCCAGTTACCGACTAGCGGATTACAATGAGCAGTTCTTC
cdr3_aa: CASYRLADYNEQFF

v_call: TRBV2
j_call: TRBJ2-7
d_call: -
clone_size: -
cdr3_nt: TGTGCCAGCAAAATGGACTATTACTCCTACGAGCAGTACTTC
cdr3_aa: CASKMDYYSYEQYF

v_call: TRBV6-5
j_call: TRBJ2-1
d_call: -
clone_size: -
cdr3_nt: TGTGCCAGCAGTTACAGTCCTATCTACAATGAGCAGTTCTTC
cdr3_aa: CASSYSPIYNEQFF

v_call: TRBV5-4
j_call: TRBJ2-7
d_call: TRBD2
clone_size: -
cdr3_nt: TGTGCCAGCAGTGTGGCCACTAGCGGGAGCGACGAGCAGTACTTC
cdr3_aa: CASSVATSGSDEQYF

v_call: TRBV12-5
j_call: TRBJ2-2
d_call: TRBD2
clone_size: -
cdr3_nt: TGTGCTAGTGGTTTGAGCAGTGTGCGGGTAGCGGGACAATACATTTTTAACACCGGGGAGCTGTTTTTT
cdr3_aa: CASGLSSVRVAGQYIFNTGELFF

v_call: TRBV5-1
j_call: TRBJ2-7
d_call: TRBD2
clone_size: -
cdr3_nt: TGCGCCAGCAGCTCGCCCGGGACTAGCGGGAATACCTACGAGCAGTACTTC
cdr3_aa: CASSSPGTSGNTYEQYF

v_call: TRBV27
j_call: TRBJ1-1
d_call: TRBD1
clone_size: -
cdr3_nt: TGTGCCAGCAGTTTAACAGGGGCCTCCACTGAAGCTTTCTTT
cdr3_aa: CASSLTGASTEAFF

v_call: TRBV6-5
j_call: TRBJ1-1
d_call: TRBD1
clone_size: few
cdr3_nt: TGTGCCAGCATCCGACAGGGGCGTATTCCTGAAGCTTTCTTT
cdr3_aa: CASIRQGRIPEAFF

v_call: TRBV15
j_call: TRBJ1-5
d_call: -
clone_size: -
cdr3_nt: TGTGCCACCAGCAGAGAATCCGCAGGGAATAGCAATCAGCCCCAGCATTTT
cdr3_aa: CATSRESAGNSNQPQHF

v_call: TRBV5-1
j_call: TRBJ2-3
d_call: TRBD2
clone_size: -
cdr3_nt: TGCGCCAGCAGCCGGGGACTAGCGGATAGCACAGATACGCAGTATTTT
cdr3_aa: CASSRGLADSTDTQYF

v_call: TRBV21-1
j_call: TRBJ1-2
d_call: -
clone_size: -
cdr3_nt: TGTGCCAGCAGCTCGTGGGATTTGGATGGCTACACCTTC
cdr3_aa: CASSSWDLDGYTF

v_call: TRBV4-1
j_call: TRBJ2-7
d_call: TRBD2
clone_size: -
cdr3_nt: TGCGCCAGCAGCCAAGAATCGGCTAGCGGGAGATGGGAGCAGTACTTC
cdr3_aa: CASSQESASGRWEQYF

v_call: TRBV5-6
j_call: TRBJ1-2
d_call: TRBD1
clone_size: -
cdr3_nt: TGTGCCAGCAGCCCCGGGACAGGGCGTGGCTACACCTTC
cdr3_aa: CASSPGTGRGYTF

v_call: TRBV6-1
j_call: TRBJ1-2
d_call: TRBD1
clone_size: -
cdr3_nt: TGTGCCAGCAGTGCCGTTCGGACAGGCGCTAACTATGGCTACACCTTC
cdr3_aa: CASSAVRTGANYGYTF

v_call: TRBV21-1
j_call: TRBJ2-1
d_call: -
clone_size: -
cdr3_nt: TGTGCCAGCTATGGACTAGCGGACAATGAGCAGTTCTTC
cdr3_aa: CASYGLADNEQFF

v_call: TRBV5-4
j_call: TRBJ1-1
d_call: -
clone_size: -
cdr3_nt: TGTGCCAGCAGCTTGAAACAGGGAGTGCGGACTGAAGCTTTCTTT
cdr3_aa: CASSLKQGVRTEAFF

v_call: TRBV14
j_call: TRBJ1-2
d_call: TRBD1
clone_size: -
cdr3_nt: TGTGCCAGCAGCCAAAGCAGGGGGAGCGGCTACACCTTC
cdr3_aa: CASSQSRGSGYTF

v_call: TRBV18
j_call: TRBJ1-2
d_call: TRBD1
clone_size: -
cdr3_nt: TGTGCCAGCTCACCAAGATCCCTATTAGGACAGGGGGCGAAAGGCTACACCTTC
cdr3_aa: CASSPRSLLGQGAKGYTF

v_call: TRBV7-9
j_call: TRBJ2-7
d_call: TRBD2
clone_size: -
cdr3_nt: TGTGCCAGCAGCAGACCTATGCAAGCGGGAGAAGAGTACTTC
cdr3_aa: CASSRPMQAGEEYF

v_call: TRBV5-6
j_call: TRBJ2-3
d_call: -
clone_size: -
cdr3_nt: TGTGCCAGCAGCTTGGAGGGCCGGGCGGGACGCACAGATACGCAGTATTTT
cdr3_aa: CASSLEGRAGRTDTQYF

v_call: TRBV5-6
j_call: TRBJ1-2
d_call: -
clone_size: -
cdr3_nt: TGTGCCAGCAGCTTGGCCCGAGACAGATCTAACTATGGCTACACCTTC
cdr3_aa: CASSLARDRSNYGYTF

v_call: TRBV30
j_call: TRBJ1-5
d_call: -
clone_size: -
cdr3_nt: TGTGCCTGCTCGACCGGCTGGGATCAGCCCCAGCATTTT
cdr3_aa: CACSTGWDQPQHF

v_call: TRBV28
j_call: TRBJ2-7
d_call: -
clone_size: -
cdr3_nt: TGTGCCAGCAGGGAGGGACAGCTGTACGAGCAGTACTTC
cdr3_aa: CASREGQLYEQYF

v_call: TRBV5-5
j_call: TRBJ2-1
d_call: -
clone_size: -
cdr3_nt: TGTGCCAGCAGCTTGGTTAGCAGCCCAACCTACAATGAGCAGTTCTTC
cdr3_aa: CASSLVSSPTYNEQFF

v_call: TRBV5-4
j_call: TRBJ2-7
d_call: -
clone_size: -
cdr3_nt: TGTGCCAGCAGCTTCCGACAGTCCAGCTCCTACGAGCAGTACTTC
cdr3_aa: CASSFRQSSSYEQYF

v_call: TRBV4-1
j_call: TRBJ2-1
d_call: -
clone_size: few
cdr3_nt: TGCGCCAGCAGCCAGTCCGGACTGGATGAGCAGTTCTTC
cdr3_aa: CASSQSGLDEQFF

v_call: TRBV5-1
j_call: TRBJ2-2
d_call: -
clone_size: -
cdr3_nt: TGCGCCAGCAGCTTGGACGGGAGTACCACCGGGGAGCTGTTTTTT
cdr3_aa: CASSLDGSTTGELFF

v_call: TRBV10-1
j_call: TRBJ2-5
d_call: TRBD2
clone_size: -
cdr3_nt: TGCGCCAGCAGTACTTACCGGGAACCCGGAGGGAGCGGGGGAGAGACCCAGTACTTC
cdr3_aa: CASSTYREPGGSGGETQYF

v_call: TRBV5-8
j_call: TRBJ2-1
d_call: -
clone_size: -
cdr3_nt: TGTGCCAGCAGCTCACTAGTAGGTCTCGATGAGCAGTTCTTC
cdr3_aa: CASSSLVGLDEQFF

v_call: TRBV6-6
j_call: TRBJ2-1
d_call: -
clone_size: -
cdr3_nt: TGTGCCAGCAGATCAGGGATCGGGAGCATAAATGAGCAGTTCTTC
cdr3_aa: CASRSGIGSINEQFF

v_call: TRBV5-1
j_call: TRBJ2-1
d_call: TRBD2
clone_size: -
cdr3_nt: TGCGCCAGCAGCCGAACTACTAGCGGGAGTAGGAATGAGCAGTTCTTC
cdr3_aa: CASSRTTSGSRNEQFF

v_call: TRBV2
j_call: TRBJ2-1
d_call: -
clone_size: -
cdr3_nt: TGTGCCAGCAACGGAGGTGCGGGCAATGAGCAGTTCTTC
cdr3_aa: CASNGGAGNEQFF

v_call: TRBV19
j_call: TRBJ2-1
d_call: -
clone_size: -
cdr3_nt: TGTGCCAGTAGTATACTCCTGAGTGTCTCCTACAATGAGCAGTTCTTC
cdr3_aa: CASSILLSVSYNEQFF

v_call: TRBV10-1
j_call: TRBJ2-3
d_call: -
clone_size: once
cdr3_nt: TGCGCCAGCAGTGAGTCCCGGATGGATGATACGCAGTATTTT
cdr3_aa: CASSESRMDDTQYF

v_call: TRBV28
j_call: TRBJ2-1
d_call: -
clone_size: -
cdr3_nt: TGTGCCAGCAGACCGCCTTTGGGAGGCTGGAGCTCCTACAATGAGCAGTTCTTC
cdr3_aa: CASRPPLGGWSSYNEQFF

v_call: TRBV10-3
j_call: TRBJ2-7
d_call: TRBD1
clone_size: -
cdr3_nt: TGTGCCATCAGTGTAGCAGGACAGGGCCTCTACGAGCAGTACTTC
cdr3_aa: CAISVAGQGLYEQYF

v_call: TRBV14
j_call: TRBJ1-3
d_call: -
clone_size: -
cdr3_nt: TGTGCCAGCAGCCAAGGATCCAGGGGCGCTGGAAACACCATATATTTT
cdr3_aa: CASSQGSRGAGNTIYF